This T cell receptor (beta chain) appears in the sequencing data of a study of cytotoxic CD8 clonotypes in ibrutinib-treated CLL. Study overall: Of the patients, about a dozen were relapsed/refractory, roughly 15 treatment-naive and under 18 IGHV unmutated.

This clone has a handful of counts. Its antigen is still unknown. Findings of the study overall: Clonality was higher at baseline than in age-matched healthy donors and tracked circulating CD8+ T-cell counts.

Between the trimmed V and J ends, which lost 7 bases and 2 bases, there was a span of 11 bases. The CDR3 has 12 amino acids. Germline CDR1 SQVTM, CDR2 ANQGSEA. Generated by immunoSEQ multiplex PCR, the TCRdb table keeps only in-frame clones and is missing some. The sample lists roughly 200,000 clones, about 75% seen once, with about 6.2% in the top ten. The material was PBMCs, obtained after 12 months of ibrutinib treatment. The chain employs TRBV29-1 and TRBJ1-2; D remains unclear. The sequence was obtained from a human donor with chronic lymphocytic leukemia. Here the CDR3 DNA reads TGCAGCGCCGGACGGGAGAACTATGGCTACACCTTC. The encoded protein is CSAGRENYGYTF. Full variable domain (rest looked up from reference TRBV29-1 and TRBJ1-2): SAVISQKPSRDICQRGTSLTIQCQVDSQVTMMFWYRQQPGQSLTLIATANQGSEATYESGFVIDKFPISRPNLTFSTLTVSNMSPEDSSIYLCSAGRENYGYTFGSGTRLTVV.